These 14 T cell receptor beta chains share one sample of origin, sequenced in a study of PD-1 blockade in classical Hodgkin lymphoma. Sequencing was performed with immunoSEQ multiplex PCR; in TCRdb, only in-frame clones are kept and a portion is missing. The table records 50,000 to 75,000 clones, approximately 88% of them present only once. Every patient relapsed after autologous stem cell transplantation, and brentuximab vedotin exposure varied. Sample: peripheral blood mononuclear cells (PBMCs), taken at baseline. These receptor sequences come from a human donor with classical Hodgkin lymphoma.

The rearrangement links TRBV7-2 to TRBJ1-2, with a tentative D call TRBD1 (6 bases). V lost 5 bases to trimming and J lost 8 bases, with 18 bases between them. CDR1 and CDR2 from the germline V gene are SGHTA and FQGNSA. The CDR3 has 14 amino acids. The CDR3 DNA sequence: TGTGCCAGCAGCCTACCCCGGCGGGGGCACGGCTACACCTTC. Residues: CASSLPRRGHGYTF.

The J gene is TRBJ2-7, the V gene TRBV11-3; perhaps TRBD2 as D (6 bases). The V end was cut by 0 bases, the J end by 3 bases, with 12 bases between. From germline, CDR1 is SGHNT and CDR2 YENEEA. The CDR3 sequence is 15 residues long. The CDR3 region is CASSLDREWDYEQYF. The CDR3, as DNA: TGTGCCAGCAGCTTAGATCGGGAGTGGGACTACGAGCAGTACTTC.

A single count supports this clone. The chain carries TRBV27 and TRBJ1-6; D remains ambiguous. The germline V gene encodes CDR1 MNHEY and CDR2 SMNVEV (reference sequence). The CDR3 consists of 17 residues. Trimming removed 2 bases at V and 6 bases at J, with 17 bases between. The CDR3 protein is CASSLRPRSGVNSPLHF. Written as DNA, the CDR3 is TGTGCCAGCAGTTTACGCCCACGGTCCGGAGTTAATTCACCCCTCCACTTT.

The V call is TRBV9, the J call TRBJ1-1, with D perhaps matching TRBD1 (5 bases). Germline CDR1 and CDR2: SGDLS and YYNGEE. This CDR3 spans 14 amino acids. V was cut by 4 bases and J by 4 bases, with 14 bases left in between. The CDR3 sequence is CASSSAVGGTEAFF. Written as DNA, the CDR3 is TGTGCCAGCAGCTCCGCGGTGGGGGGCACTGAAGCTTTCTTT.

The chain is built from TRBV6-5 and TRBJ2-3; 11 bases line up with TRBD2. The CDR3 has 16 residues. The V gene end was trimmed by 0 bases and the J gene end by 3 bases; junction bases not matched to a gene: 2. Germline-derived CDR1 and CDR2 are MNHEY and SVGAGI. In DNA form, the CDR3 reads TGTGCCAGCAGTTACTCTACTAGCGGGGGAACAGATACGCAGTATTTT. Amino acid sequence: CASSYSTSGGTDTQYF.

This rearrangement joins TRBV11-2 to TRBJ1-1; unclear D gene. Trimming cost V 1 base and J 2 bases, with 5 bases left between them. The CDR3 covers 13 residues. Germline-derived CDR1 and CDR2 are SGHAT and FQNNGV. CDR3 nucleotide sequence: TGTGCCAGCAGCTTAGGGTTTAACACTGAAGCTTTCTTT. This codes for CASSLGFNTEAFF.

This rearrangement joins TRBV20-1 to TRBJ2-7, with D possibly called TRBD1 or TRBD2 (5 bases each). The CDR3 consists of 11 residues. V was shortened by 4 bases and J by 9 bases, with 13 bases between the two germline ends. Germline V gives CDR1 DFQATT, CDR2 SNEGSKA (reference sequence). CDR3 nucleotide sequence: TGCAGTGCTACCCCGGGACCCGGGCAGTACTTC. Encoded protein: CSATPGPGQYF.

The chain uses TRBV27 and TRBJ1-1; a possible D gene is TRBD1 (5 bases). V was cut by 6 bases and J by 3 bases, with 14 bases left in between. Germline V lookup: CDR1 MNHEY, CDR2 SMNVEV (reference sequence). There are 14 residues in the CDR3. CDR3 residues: CASRADRLYTEAFF. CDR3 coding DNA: TGTGCCAGCAGGGCCGACAGACTTTACACTGAAGCTTTCTTT.

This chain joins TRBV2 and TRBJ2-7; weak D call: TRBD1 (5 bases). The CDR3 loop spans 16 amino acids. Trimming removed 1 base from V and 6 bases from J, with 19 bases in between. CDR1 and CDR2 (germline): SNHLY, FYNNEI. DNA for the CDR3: TGTGCCAGCAGTGAAGGATTTTCAAGGACATTAACCGAGCAGTACTTC. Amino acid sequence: CASSEGFSRTLTEQYF.

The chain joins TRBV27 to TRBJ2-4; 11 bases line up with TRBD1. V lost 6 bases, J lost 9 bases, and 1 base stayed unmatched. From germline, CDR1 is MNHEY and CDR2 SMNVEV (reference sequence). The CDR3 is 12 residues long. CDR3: CASRDRGRIQYF. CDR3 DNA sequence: TGTGCCAGCAGGGACAGGGGGCGCATTCAGTACTTC.

In nucleotides, the CDR3 is TGTGCCAGCAGCTTAGTAACCGAATCACCCCTCCACTTT. As protein: CASSLVTESPLHF. The rearrangement links TRBV7-8 to TRBJ1-6; D unclear. Germline CDR1 and CDR2: SGHVS and FQNEAQ. The V and J ends lost 1 base and 10 bases respectively, with 8 bases between them. This CDR3 is 13 amino acids long.

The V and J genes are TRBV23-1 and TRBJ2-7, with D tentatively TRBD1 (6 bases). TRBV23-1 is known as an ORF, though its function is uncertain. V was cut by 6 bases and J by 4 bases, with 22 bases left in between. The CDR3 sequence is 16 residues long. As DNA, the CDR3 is TGCGCCAGCAGCCGAAGCTACAGGGTTTTAGGATACGAGCAGTACTTC. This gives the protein CASSRSYRVLGYEQYF.

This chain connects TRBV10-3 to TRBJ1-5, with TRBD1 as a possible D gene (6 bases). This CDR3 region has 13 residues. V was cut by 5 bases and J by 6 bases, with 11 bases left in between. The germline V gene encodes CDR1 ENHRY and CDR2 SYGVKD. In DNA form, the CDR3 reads TGTGCCATCAGTTTTGACAGGCCTCAGCCCCAGCATTTT. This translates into CAISFDRPQPQHF.

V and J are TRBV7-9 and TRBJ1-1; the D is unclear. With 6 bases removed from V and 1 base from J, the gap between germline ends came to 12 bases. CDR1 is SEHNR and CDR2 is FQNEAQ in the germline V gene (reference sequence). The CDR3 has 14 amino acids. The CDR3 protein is CASRNLGWNTEAFF. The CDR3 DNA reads TGTGCCAGCAGGAACCTAGGGTGGAACACTGAAGCTTTCTTT.